The next 19 T cell receptor beta chains were all read from a single sample in a study of CD8 T cells in ankylosing spondylitis. These receptors' antigens are unknown. TCRdb recomputed calls from the 5' RACE reads with MiXCR, one row per CDR3 protein. Here the sample spans under 950,000 distinct CDR3 sequences, around 20% being singletons. Study-level results: Apparently characteristic of ankylosing spondylitis blood was a TCR beta motif (fewer than ten highly homologous variants).

Sequencing input: blood, either unsorted or a sorted T cell fraction (not recorded which). The receptors derive from a male donor with ankylosing spondylitis.

CDR3 DNA: TGCGCCAGCAGCCAAGAGGCAGGGAGGGGTACTGAAGCTTTCTTT. It codes for CASSQEAGRGTEAFF. The V and J genes are TRBV4-1 and TRBJ1-1, with D maybe TRBD1 (5 bases). Looked up from germline, CDR1 is MGHRA and CDR2 is YSYEKL. Between the trimmed V and J ends, which lost 0 bases and 5 bases, there was a span of 13 bases. The CDR3 totals 15 residues.

This clonotype turned up a few times. This rearrangement joins TRBV7-9 to TRBJ2-5, with D perhaps given as TRBD1 or TRBD2 (6 bases each). Per the germline V gene, CDR1 is SEHNR and CDR2 is FQNEAQ (reference sequence). V gave up 7 bases and J gave up 2 bases, with 11 bases separating them. The CDR3 spans 13 residues. The CDR3 sequence is CASKGDLQETQYF. The CDR3 nucleotides read TGTGCCAGCAAGGGGGACTTACAAGAGACCCAGTACTTC.

This clonotype was detected a few times. The genes are TRBV4-1 and TRBJ2-2, with 7 bases fitting TRBD2. V dropped 1 base and J dropped 1; count of bases not matched to a gene: 9. This CDR3 region has 18 residues. CDR1 and CDR2 from the germline V gene are MGHRA and YSYEKL. CDR3 in amino acids: CASSQARVAGVNTGELFF. The CDR3 DNA reads as TGCGCCAGCAGCCAAGCCCGTGTTGCGGGGGTGAACACCGGGGAGCTGTTTTTT.

V and J are TRBV20-1 and TRBJ2-1, with 7 nucleotides matching TRBD2. This CDR3 has 13 residues. The germline CDR1 and CDR2 sequences are DFQATT and SNEGSKA (reference sequence). CDR3 loop: CLCIAGSYNEQFF. The CDR3 DNA sequence: TGCCTATGTATAGCGGGCTCCTACAATGAGCAGTTCTTC.

The chain joins TRBV20-1 to TRBJ2-1; TRBD2 might be the D (6 bases). The CDR3 loop spans 11 amino acids. The V gene's germline CDR1 is DFQATT and CDR2 SNEGSKA (reference sequence). The CDR3 spells CRTVAANEQFF. CDR3 bases: TGCAGAACGGTAGCGGCCAATGAGCAGTTCTTC.

The table lists this clonotype with many counts. V is TRBV5-1 and J is TRBJ1-1, with D uncertain. The CDR3 has 14 amino acids. Trimming removed 0 bases at V and 1 base at J, with 7 bases between. Germline V gene data show CDR1 as SGHRS and CDR2 as YFSETQ. DNA of the CDR3: TGCGCCAGCAGCTTGGATTCGGGGAACACTGAAGCTTTCTTT. Translation gives CASSLDSGNTEAFF.

This clonotype was detected a few times. This chain uses TRBV15 with TRBJ2-1, with 10 bases aligning to TRBD1. Per the germline V gene, CDR1 is LNHNV and CDR2 is YYDKDF (reference sequence). The CDR3 is made up of 14 amino acids. The V segment lost 5 bases and the J segment 7 bases; nucleotides outside the gene matches: 5. The CDR3 protein is CATSVRQGANEQFF. The CDR3 DNA sequence: TGTGCCACCAGCGTTCGACAGGGGGCGAATGAGCAGTTCTTC.

The chain carries TRBV20-1 and TRBJ2-2, with 10 positions matching TRBD2. The CDR3 has 17 residues. Germline V lookup: CDR1 DFQATT, CDR2 SNEGSKA (reference sequence). Trimming took 0 bases from V and 1 from J; bases not matched to a gene: 5. Here the CDR3 reads CSARDRGLAVNTGELFF. The DNA for the CDR3 is TGCAGTGCTAGAGATCGTGGACTAGCGGTGAACACCGGGGAGCTGTTTTTT.

This clonotype was seen only a few times. The chain employs TRBV7-2 and TRBJ2-5; 7 bases are a match to TRBD2. Germline assignment: CDR1 SGHTA and CDR2 FQGNSA. Trimming removed 3 bases from V and 5 bases from J; junction bases left unmatched: 9. This CDR3 is built from 15 residues. The CDR3 loop reads CASSFSREGGETQYF. In DNA, the CDR3 is TGTGCCAGCAGCTTTTCCAGGGAGGGAGGGGAGACCCAGTACTTC.

This clonotype was counted only a few times. The chain links TRBV12-3 or TRBV12-4 to TRBJ1-1; D unclear. Trimming removed 7 bases at V and 2 bases at J, with 8 bases between. This CDR3 spans 12 amino acids. As DNA, the CDR3 is TGTGCCAGCACCGAGAAAAACACTGAAGCTTTCTTT. This gives the protein CASTEKNTEAFF.

The chain recombines TRBV20-1 with TRBJ2-1; D may be TRBD2 (5 bases). Germline CDR1 and CDR2: DFQATT and SNEGSKA (reference sequence). Trimming left V 0 bases short and J 8 bases short, with 17 bases between. The CDR3 has 15 amino acids. CDR3 sequence (DNA): TGCAGTGCTAGAGATGCCCAAGGGAAGGGAGATGAGCAGTTCTTC. Amino acid sequence: CSARDAQGKGDEQFF.

The V and J genes are TRBV11-1 and TRBJ2-5; D may be TRBD1 (5 bases). V was clipped by 3 bases and J by 3 bases, with 23 bases between them. The germline gives CDR1 SGHAT, CDR2 FQDESV (reference sequence). The CDR3 runs to 18 residues. CDR3 nucleotide sequence: TGTGCCAGCAGCTTCTCACAGGTCCCTAAAAAAGCAGAAGAGACCCAGTACTTC. Amino acids: CASSFSQVPKKAEETQYF.

This clonotype was seen a few times. This chain links TRBV18 with TRBJ2-3; 13 bases match TRBD2. Germline CDR1 KGHSH, CDR2 LQKENI. The V and J ends lost 0 bases and 6 bases, in that order; junction bases with no gene match: 3. This CDR3 comprises 16 residues. CDR3 amino acids: CASSPPGLAGSDTQYF. The CDR3 DNA reads as TGTGCCAGCTCACCACCGGGACTAGCGGGGTCGGATACGCAGTATTTT.

This clonotype was seen ten or more times. This chain connects TRBV10-3 to TRBJ1-3; D not certain. Per the germline V gene, CDR1 is ENHRY and CDR2 is SYGVKD. V lost 0 bases to trimming and J lost 4 bases, with 10 bases between them. The CDR3 contains 15 residues. The CDR3 loop reads CAISESWAEGNTIYF. The CDR3 DNA reads as TGTGCCATCAGTGAGTCGTGGGCCGAGGGAAACACCATATATTTT.

Ten or more counts support this clonotype. The gene calls are TRBV7-9 and TRBJ2-1; no clear D. V was cut by 1 base and J by 3 bases, with 4 bases left in between. This CDR3 comprises 13 residues. The germline gives CDR1 SEHNR, CDR2 FQNEAQ (reference sequence). The CDR3 region is CASSLEDYNEQFF. The DNA for the CDR3 is TGTGCCAGCAGCTTAGAGGACTACAATGAGCAGTTCTTC.

This clonotype occurred once. V gene TRBV20-1 combines with J gene TRBJ1-4; D gene ambiguous. This CDR3 has 15 residues. Trimming took off 0 bases at V and 0 bases at J, with 8 bases between the two ends. Germline lookup yields CDR1 DFQATT and CDR2 SNEGSKA (reference sequence). The CDR3 sequence is CSARDPKATNEKLFF. CDR3 DNA sequence: TGCAGTGCTAGAGATCCGAAAGCAACTAATGAAAAACTGTTTTTT.

This clonotype was seen a handful of times. The rearrangement joins TRBV18 to TRBJ2-7, with a tentative D call TRBD1 (6 bases). CDR3 size: 14 residues. Deletions cut 1 base from V and 2 bases from J, with 9 bases between. CDR1 is KGHSH, CDR2 LQKENI, per germline. The CDR3 nucleotides are TGTGCCAGCTCACCACGGGACACAACCTACGAGCAGTACTTC. Its translation: CASSPRDTTYEQYF.

This chain connects TRBV12-3 or TRBV12-4 to TRBJ2-7; D is ambiguous. The CDR3 is 16 amino acids. Deletions cut 4 bases from V and 9 bases from J, with 25 bases between. The CDR3 nucleotides read TGTGCCAGCAGTTCCTTCACCCGGACCAGTCTCCCGGGGCAGTACTTC. This codes for CASSSFTRTSLPGQYF.

The chain links TRBV5-6 to TRBJ1-2; tentative D call: TRBD1 (6 bases). V lost 6 bases and J 4 bases, leaving 10 bases between the germline ends. The CDR3 sequence is 12 residues long. Germline V gene lookup returns CDR1 SGHDT and CDR2 YYEEEE. The CDR3 sequence: CASTRTVYGYTF. DNA of the CDR3: TGTGCCAGCACTAGGACAGTCTATGGCTACACCTTC.